This T cell receptor (beta chain) stems from a study of blood T cells in healthy people across ages. A second roughly 6 to 12 cycle PCR used barcoded and J-beta primers. Each cDNA molecule received a tag from a template-switch adaptor that had 12 random nucleotides. Individual samples furnished no less than 2.5 million CDR3-containing paired-end reads apiece. TCRdb reprocessed the 5' RACE reads via MiXCR and lists one record per CDR3 protein. This table has about 830,000 distinct CDR3 sequences, about three fifths appearing once. Healthy Russian Caucasian donors spanned ages 6 to 90 years. Input material: blood. The sequence was obtained from a young man in good health.

Here the CDR3 DNA reads TGTGCCAGCAGTTACTCTAGCAGTGAGCAGTTCTTC. Amino acid sequence: CASSYSSSEQFF. The chain employs TRBV2 and TRBJ2-1; perhaps TRBD2 as D (5 bases). The V end lost 5 bases, the J end lost 9 bases, and 11 bases lay between the germline ends. Germline V gene lookup returns CDR1 SNHLY and CDR2 FYNNEI. This CDR3 is built from 12 residues.